The 12 T cell receptor beta chains presented below share a single source sample, sequenced in a study. Sequencing used immunoSEQ multiplex PCR; TCRdb keeps in-frame clones, though not all of them. Of 60,000 to 85,000 clones in the sample, approximately 92% were seen once. Sequencing input: PBMCs. These receptor sequences come from a man in his forties with rheumatoid arthritis.

The chain joins TRBV10-3 to TRBJ1-2, with a tentative D call TRBD1 (5 bases). CDR1 ENHRY and CDR2 SYGVKD come from the germline V gene. V was trimmed by 4 bases and J by 13 bases, leaving 16 bases between them. CDR3 length: 12 amino acids. CDR3 sequence reads: CAISGGGTTFTF. CDR3 DNA sequence: TGTGCCATCAGTGGGGGGGGTACGACCTTCACCTTC.

The V gene is TRBV27, the J gene TRBJ1-4; the D gene is possibly TRBD1 (6 bases). This CDR3 has 16 residues. V was clipped by 4 bases and J by 3 bases, with 15 bases between them. CDR1 is MNHEY, CDR2 SMNVEV, per germline (reference sequence). The CDR3 spells CASSSHRVVANEKLFF. The CDR3 DNA follows: TGTGCCAGCAGTTCGCACAGGGTGGTGGCTAATGAAAAACTGTTTTTT.

This chain links TRBV16 with TRBJ1-5; weak D call: TRBD1 (5 bases). Per the germline V gene, CDR1 is KGHSY and CDR2 is FQNENV. This CDR3 comprises 17 residues. The V end was cut by 4 bases, the J end by 0 bases, with 16 bases between. The CDR3 DNA reads as TGTGCCAGCAGCCGAATGGGGCTTTTAATTAGCAATCAGCCCCAGCATTTT. It codes for CASSRMGLLISNQPQHF.

The chain employs TRBV7-3 and TRBJ2-3; 7 nucleotides match TRBD1. CDR3 size: 14 residues. Germline V lookup: CDR1 SGHTA, CDR2 FQGTGA. V lost 4 bases, J lost 6 bases, and 7 bases stayed unmatched. As DNA, the CDR3 is TGTGCCAGCAGCTCGGGACAGATTGCGGATACGCAGTATTTT. It encodes CASSSGQIADTQYF.

The V and J genes are TRBV27 and TRBJ1-3; no reliable D call. Germline loops: CDR1 MNHEY, CDR2 SMNVEV (reference sequence). The germline V and J ends were trimmed by 4 bases and 2 bases, with 6 bases remaining between them. This CDR3 spans 13 amino acids. This chain's CDR3 is CASSSSTGNTIYF. CDR3 coding DNA: TGTGCCAGCAGTTCCTCCACTGGAAACACCATATATTTT.

The genes are TRBV6-2 or TRBV6-3 and TRBJ2-1; 14 bases match TRBD2. Germline CDR1 is MNHEY and CDR2 is SVGEGT. The CDR3 spans 16 residues. V dropped 5 bases and J dropped 5; count of bases not matched to a gene: 5. The CDR3 nucleotides are TGTGCCAGCAGTCCGGGACTAGCGGGAGTCGACAATGAGCAGTTCTTC. Protein product: CASSPGLAGVDNEQFF.

The genes are TRBV30 and TRBJ2-3; possible D gene TRBD1, 5 bases. This CDR3 comprises 15 residues. V dropped 1 base and J dropped 2 bases, with 13 bases sitting between them. Germline V CDR1 and CDR2: GTSNPN, SVGIG (reference sequence). The CDR3 DNA reads as TGTGCCTGGAGTGACGGCAGGGTATCCACAGATACGCAGTATTTT. Protein product: CAWSDGRVSTDTQYF.

This chain joins TRBV6-1 and TRBJ2-7; 7 bases agree with TRBD2. This CDR3 is built from 12 residues. V gave up 3 bases and J gave up 6 bases; unmatched junction bases: 2. CDR1 is MNHNS and CDR2 is SASEGT in the germline V gene. CDR3: CASSDGRREQYF. As DNA, the CDR3 is TGTGCCAGCAGTGACGGGAGGCGCGAGCAGTACTTC.

As to this clone: An end of the junction differs from the germline gene, which may be a read error. V is TRBV7-7 and J is TRBJ2-2, with D possibly matching TRBD1 (5 bases). The CDR3 consists of 14 residues. Germline V gene sequence: CDR1 SSHAT, CDR2 FNYEAQ (reference sequence). The CDR3 DNA reads as TGTGCTAGCAGCTTTTCCCAGGGCTCAGGGGAGCTGTTTTTT. Translation: CASSFSQGSGELFF.

For this clone: Other DNA variants within this sample encode the same CDR3. The chain carries TRBV6-5 and TRBJ1-5, with D possibly TRBD1 on 5 matching bases. V dropped 0 bases and J dropped 7 bases, with 7 bases sitting between them. The CDR3 has 13 amino acids. Germline V gives CDR1 MNHEY, CDR2 SVGAGI. Written as DNA, the CDR3 is TGTGCCAGCAGTTACTCCCGGGGGCAGCCCCAGCATTTT. The encoded protein is CASSYSRGQPQHF.

This chain uses TRBV19 with TRBJ2-2; D unresolved. V dropped 4 bases and J dropped 4 bases, with 7 bases sitting between them. Germline CDR1 and CDR2: LNHDA and SQIVND (reference sequence). CDR3 length: 13 residues. The CDR3 nucleotides read TGTGCCAGTAGTAAAAGGGCCACCGGGGAGCTGTTTTTT. It encodes CASSKRATGELFF.

This chain uses TRBV13 with TRBJ2-7; 9 bases are a match to TRBD1. The V gene end was trimmed by 2 bases and the J gene end by 5 bases; junction bases not matched to a gene: 7. This CDR3 has 15 residues. CDR1 and CDR2 (germline): PRHDT, FYEKMQ (reference sequence). The CDR3 loop reads CASSLSGQGKDEQYF. CDR3 DNA sequence: TGTGCCAGCAGCTTATCAGGACAGGGGAAGGACGAGCAGTACTTC.